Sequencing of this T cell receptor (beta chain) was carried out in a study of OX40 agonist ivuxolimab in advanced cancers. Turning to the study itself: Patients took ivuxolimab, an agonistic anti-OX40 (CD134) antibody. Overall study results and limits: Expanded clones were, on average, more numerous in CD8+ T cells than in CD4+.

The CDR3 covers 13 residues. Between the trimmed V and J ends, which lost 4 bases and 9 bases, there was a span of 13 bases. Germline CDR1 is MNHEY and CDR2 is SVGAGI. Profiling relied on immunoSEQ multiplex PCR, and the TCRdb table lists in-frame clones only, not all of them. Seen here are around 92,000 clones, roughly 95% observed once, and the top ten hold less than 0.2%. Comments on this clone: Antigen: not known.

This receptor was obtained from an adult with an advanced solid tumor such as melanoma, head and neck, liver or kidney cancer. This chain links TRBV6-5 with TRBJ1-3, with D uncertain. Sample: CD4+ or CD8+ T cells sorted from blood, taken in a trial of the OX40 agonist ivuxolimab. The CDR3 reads CASSFLTGPTIYF. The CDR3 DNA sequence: TGTGCCAGCAGTTTTTTGACGGGCCCCACCATATATTTT.